This T cell receptor (beta chain) derives from a study of T cell responses to AZD1222 COVID-19 vaccine. Study findings and constraints: AZD1222 recipients seropositive at baseline numbered only 5 to 7.

With 0 bases clipped from V and 5 bases from J, the junction kept 10 bases outside the gene matches. The CDR3 runs 16 residues. Germline lookup yields CDR1 SGDLS and CDR2 YYNGEE. Clones were read by immunoSEQ multiplex PCR, and TCRdb kept only the in-frame ones, dropping some. This sample has some 130,000 clones, with under 95% found just once. With regard to this clone: Antigen specificity is unknown.

Sequenced here: peripheral blood, sampled 28 days after the second AZD1222 dose. The TCR comes from an adult who received the AZD1222 COVID-19 vaccine. The V gene is TRBV9, the J gene TRBJ2-7, with TRBD1 matching 8 bases. Written as DNA, the CDR3 is TGTGCCAGCAGCGTAGGTCCAGACAGGGGAAGTAACGAGCAGTACTTC. Translating gives CASSVGPDRGSNEQYF.